This is a list of T cell receptor beta chains from one sample in a study of T cell responses to AZD1222 COVID-19 vaccine. Repertoires were generated with immunoSEQ multiplex PCR, while TCRdb's copy carries only in-frame clones and drops some. Among around 150,000 clones listed, 90% were seen once. The sample was peripheral blood, taken on day 0 of AZD1222 vaccination. The source of these receptors is an adult in good health. CDR3s include the opening cysteine and the closing phenylalanine or tryptophan. D genes are given only for firm matches. Rows give clone size only sometimes, using once, few, many, or a class for an expanded clone.

V	D	J	size	CDR3	DNA
TRBV28	-	TRBJ1-1	-	CASSYEIEAFF	TGTGCCAGCAGCTACGAGATTGAAGCTTTCTTT
TRBV7-2	TRBD2	TRBJ2-3	-	CASSLGLASADTQYF	TGTGCCAGCAGCCTGGGACTAGCGTCGGCAGATACGCAGTATTTT
TRBV6-2/TRBV6-3	-	TRBJ2-7	-	CASSYSLGDGEQYF	TGTGCCAGCAGTTACTCTTTGGGGGACGGCGAGCAGTACTTC
TRBV2	-	TRBJ2-7	-	CASSPFGDGSSYEQYF	TGTGCCAGCAGTCCGTTTGGGGACGGCAGCTCCTACGAGCAGTACTTC
TRBV3-1/TRBV3-2	TRBD1	TRBJ1-1	-	CASSQDGETGGDEAFF	TGTGCCAGCAGCCAAGATGGGGAGACAGGGGGCGATGAAGCTTTCTTT
TRBV6-1	-	TRBJ2-7	once	CASSDSPRGSFYEQYF	TGTGCCAGCAGTGACAGCCCCAGGGGTTCCTTTTACGAGCAGTACTTC
TRBV6-1	TRBD1	TRBJ1-2	-	CASSDPGTVPGGYTF	TGTGCCAGCAGTGACCCTGGGACAGTTCCAGGTGGCTACACCTTC
TRBV11-2	TRBD1	TRBJ2-5	-	CASSLDQPGQVPQETQYF	TGTGCCAGCAGCTTAGATCAACCTGGACAGGTCCCCCAAGAGACCCAGTACTTC
TRBV7-3	-	TRBJ1-5	-	CASSPGPDQPQHF	TGTGCCAGCAGCCCAGGGCCGGATCAGCCCCAGCATTTT
TRBV24-1	TRBD1	TRBJ2-7	-	CATSDSFRDREFYEQYF	TGTGCCACCAGTGATTCTTTCCGGGACAGGGAATTTTACGAGCAGTACTTC
TRBV10-3	-	TRBJ1-1	-	CAISRGGSTEAFF	TGTGCCATCAGTAGGGGGGGCAGCACTGAAGCTTTCTTT
TRBV12-3/TRBV12-4	-	TRBJ1-6	-	CASKSSYNSPLHF	TGTGCCAGCAAGAGCTCCTATAATTCACCCCTCCACTTT
TRBV4-1	TRBD2	TRBJ2-1	-	CASSPMGLAGDNLYNEQFF	TGCGCCAGCAGCCCAATGGGACTAGCGGGAGACAATCTCTACAATGAGCAGTTCTTC
TRBV21-1	-	TRBJ2-3	-	CASSKGVLGGRASTDTQYF	TGTGCCAGCAGCAAAGGTGTTTTAGGCGGGAGAGCTAGCACAGATACGCAGTATTTT
TRBV11-2	TRBD2	TRBJ2-5	-	CASSFPLAFGGETQYF	TGTGCCAGCAGCTTCCCACTAGCGTTCGGGGGTGAGACCCAGTACTTC
TRBV5-8	TRBD1	TRBJ1-4	-	CASSPGQGAGEKLFF	TGTGCCAGCAGTCCGGGACAGGGGGCGGGTGAAAAACTGTTTTTT
TRBV12-3/TRBV12-4	-	TRBJ2-1	-	CASSFGGASEQFF	TGTGCCAGCAGTTTCGGCGGGGCCAGTGAGCAGTTCTTC
TRBV28	TRBD1	TRBJ2-7	-	CASTYYRDRGPYEQYF	TGTGCCAGCACCTACTACCGGGACAGGGGCCCCTACGAGCAGTACTTC
TRBV6-1	-	TRBJ1-5	-	CASSLLVNQPQHF	TGTGCCAGCAGTCTCCTAGTTAATCAGCCCCAGCATTTT
TRBV9	TRBD1	TRBJ1-2	-	CASSVAEPGGENGYTF	TGTGCCAGCAGCGTAGCTGAGCCAGGGGGTGAAAATGGCTACACCTTC
TRBV10-3	-	TRBJ2-7	-	CAIQGGAYEQYF	TGTGCCATCCAGGGGGGGGCCTACGAGCAGTACTTC
TRBV7-3	-	TRBJ2-1	-	CASSLSPSNEQFF	TGTGCCAGCAGCCTGTCTCCTAGCAATGAGCAGTTCTTC
TRBV5-5	-	TRBJ2-5	once	CASSFAETQYF	TGTGCCAGCAGCTTTGCAGAGACCCAGTACTTC
TRBV7-3	TRBD2	TRBJ2-1	-	CASSPGTSGGNEQFF	TGTGCCAGCAGCCCCGGGACTAGCGGGGGGAATGAGCAGTTCTTC
TRBV27	-	TRBJ2-5	-	CASGLGGLETQYF	TGTGCCAGCGGACTTGGGGGGTTAGAGACCCAGTACTTC
TRBV10-3	TRBD1	TRBJ1-4	-	CAIRRGQPNEKLFF	TGTGCCATCAGGAGGGGACAGCCTAATGAAAAACTGTTTTTT